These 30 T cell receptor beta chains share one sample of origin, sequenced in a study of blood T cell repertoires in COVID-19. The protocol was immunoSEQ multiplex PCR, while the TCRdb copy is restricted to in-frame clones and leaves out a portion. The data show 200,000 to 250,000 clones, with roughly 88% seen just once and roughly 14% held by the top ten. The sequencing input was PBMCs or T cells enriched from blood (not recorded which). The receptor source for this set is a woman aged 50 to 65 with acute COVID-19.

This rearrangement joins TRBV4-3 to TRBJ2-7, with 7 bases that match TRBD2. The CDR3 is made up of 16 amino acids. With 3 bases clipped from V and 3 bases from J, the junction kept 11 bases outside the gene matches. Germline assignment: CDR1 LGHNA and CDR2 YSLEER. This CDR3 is CASSHDKTSANYEQYF. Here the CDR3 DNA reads TGCGCCAGCAGCCACGATAAAACTAGCGCAAACTACGAGCAGTACTTC.

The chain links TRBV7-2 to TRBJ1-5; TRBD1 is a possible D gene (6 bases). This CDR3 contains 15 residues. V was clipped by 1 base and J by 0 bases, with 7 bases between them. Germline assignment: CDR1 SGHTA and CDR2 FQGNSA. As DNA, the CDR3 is TGTGCCAGCAGCTTAGGACAGGTTAGCAATCAGCCCCAGCATTTT. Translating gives CASSLGQVSNQPQHF.

The CDR3 spells CASSSRLAGGNHEQFF. CDR3 nucleotide sequence: TGCGCCAGCAGCTCCCGACTAGCGGGAGGGAATCATGAGCAGTTCTTC. The J gene is TRBJ2-1, the V gene TRBV5-1, with 14 nucleotides matching TRBD2. V shed 3 bases and J 8 bases; nucleotides not matched to a gene: 7. CDR3 size: 16 residues. Germline V CDR1 and CDR2: SGHRS, YFSETQ.

DNA of the CDR3: TGTGCCAGCAGCTTAGGGTTTCTAGCGGGACGCTACGAGCAGTACTTC. Amino acid sequence: CASSLGFLAGRYEQYF. The V and J genes are TRBV7-2 and TRBJ2-7; 9 bases are a match to TRBD2. This CDR3 is 16 amino acids long. V trimming: 1 base; J trimming: 3 bases; junction bases outside the gene matches: 7. The germline CDR1 and CDR2 sequences are SGHTA and FQGNSA. The full variable domain, with the rest looked up from reference TRBV7-2 and TRBJ2-7, is GAGVSQSPSNKVTEKGKDVELRCDPISGHTALYWYRQSLGQGLEFLIYFQGNSAPDKSGLPSDRFSAERTGGSVSTLTIQRTQQEDSAVYLCASSLGFLAGRYEQYFGPGTRLTVT.

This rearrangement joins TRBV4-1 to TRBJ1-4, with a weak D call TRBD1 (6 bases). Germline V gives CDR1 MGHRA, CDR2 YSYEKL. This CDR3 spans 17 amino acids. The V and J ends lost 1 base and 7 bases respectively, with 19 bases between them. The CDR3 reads CASSQGGQGLGSEKLFF. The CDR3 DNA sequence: TGCGCCAGCAGCCAAGGGGGGCAGGGTTTAGGAAGTGAAAAACTGTTTTTT.

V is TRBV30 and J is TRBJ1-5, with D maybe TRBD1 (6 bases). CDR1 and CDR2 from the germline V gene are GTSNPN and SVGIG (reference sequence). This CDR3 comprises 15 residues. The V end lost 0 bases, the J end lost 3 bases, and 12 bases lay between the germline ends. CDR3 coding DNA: TGTGCCTGGAGTGTAAAGGGGGTTTTCAATCAGCCCCAGCATTTT. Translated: CAWSVKGVFNQPQHF.

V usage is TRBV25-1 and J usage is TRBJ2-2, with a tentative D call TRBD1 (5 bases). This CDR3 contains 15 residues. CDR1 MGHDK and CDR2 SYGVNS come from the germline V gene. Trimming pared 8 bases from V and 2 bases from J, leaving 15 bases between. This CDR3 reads CASGSDSINTGELFF. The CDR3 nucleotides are TGTGCCAGCGGATCTGACAGTATCAACACCGGGGAGCTGTTTTTT.

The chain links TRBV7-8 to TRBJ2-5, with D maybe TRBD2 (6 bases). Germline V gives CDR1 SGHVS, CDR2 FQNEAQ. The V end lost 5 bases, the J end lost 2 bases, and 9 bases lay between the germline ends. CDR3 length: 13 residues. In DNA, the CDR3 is TGTGCCAGCAGCCGGGACTTGCAAGAGACCCAGTACTTC. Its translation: CASSRDLQETQYF.

This chain's CDR3 is CASRGAGGSYNEQFF. The DNA of the CDR3 is TGTGCCAGCAGAGGAGCGGGAGGGTCCTACAATGAGCAGTTCTTC. This chain connects TRBV28 to TRBJ2-1; 10 bases fit TRBD2. Germline-derived CDR1 and CDR2 are MDHEN and SYDVKM. This CDR3 is 15 amino acids long. J gave up 1 base and V 6 bases, and 3 bases lay outside the gene matches.

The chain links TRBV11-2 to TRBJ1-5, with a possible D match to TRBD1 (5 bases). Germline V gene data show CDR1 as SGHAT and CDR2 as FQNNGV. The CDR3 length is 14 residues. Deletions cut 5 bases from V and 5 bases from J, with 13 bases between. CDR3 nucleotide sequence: TGTGCCAGCAGCGGGGGAGGAACTCATCAGCCCCAGCATTTT. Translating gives CASSGGGTHQPQHF.

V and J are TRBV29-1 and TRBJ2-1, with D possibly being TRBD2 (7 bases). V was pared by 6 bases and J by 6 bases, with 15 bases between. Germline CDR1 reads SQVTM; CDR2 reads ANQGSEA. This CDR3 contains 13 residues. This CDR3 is CSVGGRVSNEQFF. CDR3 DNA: TGCAGCGTAGGGGGGAGGGTCAGCAATGAGCAGTTCTTC.

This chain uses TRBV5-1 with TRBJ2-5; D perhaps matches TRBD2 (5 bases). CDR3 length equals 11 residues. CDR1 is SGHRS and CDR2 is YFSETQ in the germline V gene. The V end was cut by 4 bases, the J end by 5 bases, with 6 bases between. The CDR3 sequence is CASSPGETQYF. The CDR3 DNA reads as TGCGCCAGCAGCCCGGGGGAGACCCAGTACTTC.

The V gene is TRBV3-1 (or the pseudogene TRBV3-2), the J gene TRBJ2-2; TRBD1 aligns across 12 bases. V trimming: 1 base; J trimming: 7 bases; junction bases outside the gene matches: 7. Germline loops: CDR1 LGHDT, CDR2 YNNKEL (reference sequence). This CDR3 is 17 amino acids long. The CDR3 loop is CASSQVTGTGGNGELFF. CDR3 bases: TGTGCCAGCAGCCAAGTTACCGGGACAGGGGGCAACGGGGAGCTGTTTTTT.

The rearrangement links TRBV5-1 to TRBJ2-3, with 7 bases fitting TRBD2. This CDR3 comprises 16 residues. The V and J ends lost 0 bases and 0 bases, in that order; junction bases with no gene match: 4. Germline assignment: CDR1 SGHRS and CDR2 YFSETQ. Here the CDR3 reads CASSLVRGGSTDTQYF. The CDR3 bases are TGCGCCAGCAGCTTGGTACGCGGGGGTAGCACAGATACGCAGTATTTT.

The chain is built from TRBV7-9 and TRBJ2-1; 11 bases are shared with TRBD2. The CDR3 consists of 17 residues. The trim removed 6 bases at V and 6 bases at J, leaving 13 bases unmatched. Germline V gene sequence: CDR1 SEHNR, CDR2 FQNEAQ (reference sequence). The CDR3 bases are TGTGCCAGCAGTAGGAGACTAGCGGGATTTTCAGGCAATGAGCAGTTCTTC. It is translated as CASSRRLAGFSGNEQFF.

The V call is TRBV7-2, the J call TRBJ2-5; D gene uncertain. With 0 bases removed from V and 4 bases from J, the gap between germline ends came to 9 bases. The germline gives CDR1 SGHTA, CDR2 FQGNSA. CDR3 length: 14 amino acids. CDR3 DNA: TGTGCCAGCAGCTTAGCGCGCCTGAGAGAGACCCAGTACTTC. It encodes CASSLARLRETQYF.

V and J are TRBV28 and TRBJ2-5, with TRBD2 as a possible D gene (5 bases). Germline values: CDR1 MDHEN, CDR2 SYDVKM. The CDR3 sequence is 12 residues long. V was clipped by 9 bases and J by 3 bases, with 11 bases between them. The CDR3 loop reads CARGLAKETQYF. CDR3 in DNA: TGTGCCAGAGGACTGGCGAAAGAGACCCAGTACTTC. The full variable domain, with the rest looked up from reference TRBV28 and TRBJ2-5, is DVKVTQSSRYLVKRTGEKVFLECVQDMDHENMFWYRQDPGLGLRLIYFSYDVKMKEKGDIPEGYSVSREKKERFSLILESASTNQTSMYLCARGLAKETQYFGPGTRLLVL.

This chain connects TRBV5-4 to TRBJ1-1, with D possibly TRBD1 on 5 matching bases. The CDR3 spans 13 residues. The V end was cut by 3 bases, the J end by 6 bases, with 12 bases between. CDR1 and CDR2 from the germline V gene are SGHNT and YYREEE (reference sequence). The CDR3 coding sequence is TGTGCCAGCAGCTCCGCAGGGATATCTGAAGCTTTCTTT. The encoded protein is CASSSAGISEAFF.

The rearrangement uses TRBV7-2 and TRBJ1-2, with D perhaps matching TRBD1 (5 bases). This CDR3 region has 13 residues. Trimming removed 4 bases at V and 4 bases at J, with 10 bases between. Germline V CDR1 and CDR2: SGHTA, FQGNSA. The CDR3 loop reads CASSYATAYGYTF. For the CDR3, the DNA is TGTGCCAGCAGCTACGCGACAGCCTATGGCTACACCTTC.

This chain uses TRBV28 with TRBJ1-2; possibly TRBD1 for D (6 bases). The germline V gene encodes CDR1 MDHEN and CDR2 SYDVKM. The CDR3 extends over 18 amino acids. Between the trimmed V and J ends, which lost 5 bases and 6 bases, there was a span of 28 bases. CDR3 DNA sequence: TGTGCCAGCAGTGACCAGCGGGGGCGGCTCTCGAGTAGAAATGGCTACACCTTC. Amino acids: CASSDQRGRLSSRNGYTF.

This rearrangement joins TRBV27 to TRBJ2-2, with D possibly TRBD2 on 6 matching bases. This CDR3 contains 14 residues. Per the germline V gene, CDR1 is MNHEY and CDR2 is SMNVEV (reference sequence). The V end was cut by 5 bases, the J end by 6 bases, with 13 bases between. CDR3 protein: CASSASRESGELFF. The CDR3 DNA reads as TGTGCCAGCAGTGCCTCGCGGGAATCCGGGGAGCTGTTTTTT.

Here the CDR3 reads CASSRRDRANSPLHF. The CDR3 coding sequence is TGTGCCAGCAGTCGGCGGGACAGAGCTAATTCACCCCTCCACTTT. J is TRBJ1-6 and V is TRBV2; 7 bases align to TRBD1. Germline V gene data show CDR1 as SNHLY and CDR2 as FYNNEI. V trimming: 5 bases; J trimming: 6 bases; junction bases outside the gene matches: 7. The CDR3 is 15 amino acids.

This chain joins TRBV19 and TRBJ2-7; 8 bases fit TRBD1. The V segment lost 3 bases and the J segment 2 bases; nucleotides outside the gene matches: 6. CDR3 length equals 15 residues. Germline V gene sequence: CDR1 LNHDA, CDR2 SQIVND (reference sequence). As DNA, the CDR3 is TGTGCCAGTAGTATCGGCCTGGGACAGGCCTACGAGCAGTACTTC. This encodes CASSIGLGQAYEQYF.

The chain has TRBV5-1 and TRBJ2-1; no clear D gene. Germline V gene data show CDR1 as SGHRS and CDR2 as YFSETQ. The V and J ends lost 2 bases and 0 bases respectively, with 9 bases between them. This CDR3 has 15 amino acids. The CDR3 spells CASSFQANSYNEQFF. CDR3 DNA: TGCGCCAGCAGCTTCCAAGCCAACTCCTACAATGAGCAGTTCTTC.

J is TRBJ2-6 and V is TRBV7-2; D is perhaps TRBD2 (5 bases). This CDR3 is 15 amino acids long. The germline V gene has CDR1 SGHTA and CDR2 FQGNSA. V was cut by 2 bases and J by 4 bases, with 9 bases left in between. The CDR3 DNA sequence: TGTGCCAGCAGCTTACAGGCGGGCGGGGCCAACGTCCTGACTTTC. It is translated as CASSLQAGGANVLTF. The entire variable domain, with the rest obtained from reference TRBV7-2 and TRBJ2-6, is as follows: GAGVSQSPSNKVTEKGKDVELRCDPISGHTALYWYRQSLGQGLEFLIYFQGNSAPDKSGLPSDRFSAERTGGSVSTLTIQRTQQEDSAVYLCASSLQAGGANVLTFGAGSRLTVL.

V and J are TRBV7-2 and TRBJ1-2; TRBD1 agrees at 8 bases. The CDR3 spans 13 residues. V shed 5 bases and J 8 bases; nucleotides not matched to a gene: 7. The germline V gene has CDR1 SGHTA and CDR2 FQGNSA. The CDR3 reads CASSPTGAGGYTF. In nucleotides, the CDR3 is TGTGCCAGCAGCCCGACAGGGGCGGGGGGCTACACCTTC.

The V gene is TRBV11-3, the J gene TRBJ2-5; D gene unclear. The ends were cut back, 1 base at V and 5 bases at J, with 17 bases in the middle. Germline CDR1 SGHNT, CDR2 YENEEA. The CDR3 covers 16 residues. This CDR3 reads CASSLGTFAGMETQYF. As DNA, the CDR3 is TGTGCCAGCAGCTTAGGAACATTTGCTGGCATGGAGACCCAGTACTTC.

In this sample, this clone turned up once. The chain's CDR3 is CASQGQPYGYTF. The CDR3 DNA is TGTGCCAGCCAGGGACAGCCCTATGGCTACACCTTC. V is TRBV28 and J is TRBJ1-2; TRBD1 matches at 7 bases. CDR3 size: 12 residues. Trimming removed 8 bases from V and 4 bases from J; junction bases left unmatched: 4. CDR1 is MDHEN, CDR2 SYDVKM, per germline.

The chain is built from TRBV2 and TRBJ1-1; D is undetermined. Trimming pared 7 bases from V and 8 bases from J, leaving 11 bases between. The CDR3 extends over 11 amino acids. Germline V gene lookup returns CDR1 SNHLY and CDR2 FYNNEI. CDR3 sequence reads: CASKVGREAFF. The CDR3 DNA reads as TGTGCCAGCAAAGTCGGCAGGGAAGCTTTCTTT.

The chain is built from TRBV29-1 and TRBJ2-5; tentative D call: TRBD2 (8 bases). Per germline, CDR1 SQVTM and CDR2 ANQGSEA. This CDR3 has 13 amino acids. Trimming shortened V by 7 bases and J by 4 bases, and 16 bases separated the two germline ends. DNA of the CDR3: TGCAGCGCACTACAGGGGACTAGAGAGACCCAGTACTTC. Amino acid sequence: CSALQGTRETQYF.